The following is a T cell receptor beta chain sequence with its context. Germline V CDR1 and CDR2: MNHEY, SMNVEV (reference sequence). The CDR3 has 14 amino acids. V was shortened by 5 bases and J by 6 bases, with 17 bases between the two germline ends. The sample originates from a study of blood T cell repertoires in COVID-19. Overall study context: PBMCs, B-cell-depleted T cells, or T cells provided the cDNA or gDNA that made up the material.

Original processing methods: Researchers report that nucleated cell counts were estimated from reference gene primer amplification. Only in-frame clones appear in the TCRdb table, and some are missing; sequencing was by immunoSEQ multiplex PCR. That table gives V, J and clone size, and the DNA gave D and trimming. The table includes almost 400,000 clones, 87% detected once. Followed over time, Seattle patients had been enrolled while infection was active. This chain connects TRBV27 to TRBJ2-7; D perhaps matches TRBD1 (5 bases). The origin of this receptor is an older woman with COVID-19, enrolled during active disease. The sample consisted of peripheral blood. The CDR3 region is CASSPWTSPGEQYF. DNA of the CDR3: TGTGCCAGCAGTCCCTGGACATCACCAGGCGAGCAGTACTTC.